Reported below is one T cell receptor beta chain. Its matching antigen is unknown. The identical CDR3 is also encoded by other nucleotide sequences in the sample. The CDR3 length is 14 residues. Germline V gives CDR1 SGHRS, CDR2 YFSETQ. Trimming removed 1 base from V and 2 bases from J; junction bases left unmatched: 1. cDNA synthesis used the whole RNA isolate, giving expressed TCRB sequences. TCRdb keeps only in-frame clones here, not all; method: immunoSEQ multiplex PCR. This table has about 400,000 clones, around 13% appearing once. This record belongs to a study of beta chain features in type 1 diabetes. Findings and limits, study-wide: Short templates might get an advantage during PCR, and this would be equal in patients and controls. Compared with healthy donors, patients appeared to share more similar naive, central memory and regulatory TCRB repertoires.

Sequenced: naive CD4+ T cells from blood. The chain links TRBV5-1 to TRBJ2-7; TRBD1 aligns across 9 bases. The TCR originated in a man aged 18 to 35 in good health. The CDR3 is CASSLTGGPYEQYF. In DNA, the CDR3 is TGCGCCAGCAGCTTGACAGGGGGCCCCTACGAGCAGTACTTC.